A single sample gave rise to the 32 T cell receptor beta chains below, sequenced in a study of blood T cell repertoires in COVID-19. Assay: immunoSEQ multiplex PCR; the TCRdb copy retains only in-frame clones and omits some. In the table there are tens of thousands of clones, about 90% of which are singletons. The sample was peripheral blood. All receptors derive from a human donor in a cohort sampled during active COVID-19.

By share of the sample, this clone is medium-sized. This sequence joins TRBV28 and TRBJ2-7, with D perhaps matching TRBD1 (5 bases). Germline assignment: CDR1 MDHEN and CDR2 SYDVKM. V shed 4 bases and J shed 0 bases, with 7 bases lying between them. The CDR3 totals 13 residues. The CDR3 sequence: CASSSDSSYEQYF. The CDR3 nucleotides are TGTGCCAGCAGTTCCGACAGCTCCTACGAGCAGTACTTC.

This sequence joins TRBV18 and TRBJ2-1, with 7 bases that match TRBD1. Losses at the gene ends were 4 bases for V and 7 bases for J; bases not matched to a gene: 1. Germline lookup yields CDR1 KGHSH and CDR2 LQKENI. The CDR3 is made up of 12 amino acids. The CDR3 spells CASSLRGNEQFF. CDR3 nucleotides: TGTGCCAGCTCACTCAGGGGGAATGAGCAGTTCTTC.

This chain joins TRBV6-5 and TRBJ2-7, with 13 bases fitting TRBD2. The V gene's germline CDR1 is MNHEY and CDR2 SVGAGI. The CDR3 loop spans 14 amino acids. V was clipped by 8 bases and J by 7 bases; unmatched bases: 8. The CDR3 sequence: CASGGTSGAGEQYF. CDR3 nucleotides: TGTGCCAGCGGAGGGACTAGCGGGGCGGGGGAGCAGTACTTC.

The chain couples TRBV6-2 or TRBV6-3 to TRBJ2-3, with D unresolved. V lost 0 bases to trimming and J lost 8 bases, with 6 bases between them. This CDR3 contains 12 residues. The germline CDR1 and CDR2 sequences are MNHEY and SVGEGT. CDR3 DNA sequence: TGTGCCAGCAGTTACTCGTCAGGTACGCAGTATTTT. Residues: CASSYSSGTQYF.

V and J are TRBV11-2 and TRBJ2-1; 9 nucleotides line up with TRBD2. Germline V gives CDR1 SGHAT, CDR2 FQNNGV. The V gene end was trimmed by 0 bases and the J gene end by 11 bases; junction bases not matched to a gene: 8. This CDR3 region has 15 residues. The CDR3: CASSLDLATSGQQFF. Here the CDR3 DNA reads TGTGCCAGCAGCTTAGATCTTGCGACTAGCGGACAGCAGTTCTTC.

V usage is TRBV2 and J usage is TRBJ2-1, with 7 bases identical to TRBD2. The CDR3 has 14 amino acids. V lost 6 bases and J lost 2; bases outside the gene matches: 4. The germline gives CDR1 SNHLY, CDR2 FYNNEI. The CDR3 sequence: CASRASGAYNEQFF. The CDR3 DNA reads as TGTGCCAGCAGAGCTAGCGGAGCCTACAATGAGCAGTTCTTC.

The chain couples TRBV6-6 to TRBJ1-2; no reliable D call. Trimming took 5 bases from V and 8 from J, leaving 30 bases between them. This CDR3 comprises 18 residues. Germline loops: CDR1 MNHNY, CDR2 SVGAGI (reference sequence). CDR3 sequence reads: CASSPLTILEGSPSGYTF. The CDR3 nucleotides are TGTGCCAGCAGTCCCCTAACCATTTTAGAAGGGAGCCCGTCGGGCTACACCTTC.

This clone was seen only once. The rearrangement uses TRBV9 and TRBJ2-5; 12 bases line up with TRBD2. CDR3 length equals 15 residues. V was pared by 4 bases and J by 2 bases, with 3 bases of the junction left unmatched. Germline values: CDR1 SGDLS, CDR2 YYNGEE. The CDR3 coding sequence is TGTGCCAGCAGCTCCGGGACTAGCGGGCAAGAGACCCAGTACTTC. This codes for CASSSGTSGQETQYF.

The chain combines TRBV28 with TRBJ2-7; TRBD2 matches at 9 bases. Trimming took 5 bases from V and 4 from J; bases not matched to a gene: 12. The CDR3 sequence is 16 residues long. Germline CDR1 MDHEN, CDR2 SYDVKM. CDR3 in amino acids: CASSRLAANAAYEQYF. CDR3 nucleotides: TGTGCCAGCAGTCGACTAGCGGCGAATGCAGCTTACGAGCAGTACTTC.

The chain employs TRBV11-3 and TRBJ2-3; 9 nucleotides agree with TRBD2. CDR3 length: 14 amino acids. From germline, CDR1 is SGHNT and CDR2 YENEEA. The V gene end was trimmed by 3 bases and the J gene end by 7 bases; junction bases not matched to a gene: 5. The CDR3 nucleotides are TGTGCCAGCAGCTTGGGGACTAGCCCCAATACGCAGTATTTT. It codes for CASSLGTSPNTQYF.

This sequence joins TRBV11-3 and TRBJ2-5, with D perhaps matching TRBD2 (6 bases). The CDR3 is 13 amino acids. In germline, CDR1 is SGHNT, CDR2 YENEEA. V was trimmed by 1 base and J by 9 bases, leaving 12 bases between them. CDR3 DNA: TGTGCCAGCAGCTTAGGGGTTTGGGAGGCCCAGTACTTC. Translated: CASSLGVWEAQYF.

This chain joins TRBV27 and TRBJ2-5; 11 bases align to TRBD2. There are 15 residues in the CDR3. In germline, CDR1 is MNHEY, CDR2 SMNVEV (reference sequence). The ends lost 7 bases at V and 3 bases at J; junction bases unmatched: 7. CDR3 protein: CASTVSLAGEETQYF. For the CDR3, the DNA is TGTGCCAGCACCGTGTCACTAGCGGGAGAAGAGACCCAGTACTTC.

This sequence joins TRBV28 and TRBJ2-1; 7 bases are a match to TRBD2. V lost 3 bases and J lost 8; bases outside the gene matches: 19. The CDR3 totals 18 residues. Germline loops: CDR1 MDHEN, CDR2 SYDVKM. CDR3 region: CASSFVGGSVSEWDEQFF. As DNA, the CDR3 is TGTGCCAGCAGTTTTGTGGGAGGGTCTGTCTCCGAGTGGGATGAGCAGTTCTTC.

The genes are TRBV29-1 and TRBJ1-2, with a possible D match to TRBD1 (5 bases). The CDR3 covers 12 residues. V shed 4 bases and J shed 2 bases, with 8 bases lying between them. Germline V lookup: CDR1 SQVTM, CDR2 ANQGSEA. The CDR3 protein is CSVGQGNYGYTF. CDR3 sequence (DNA): TGCAGCGTTGGGCAGGGCAACTATGGCTACACCTTC.

This chain connects TRBV9 to TRBJ2-6; D might be TRBD2 (5 bases). This CDR3 region has 15 residues. Germline-derived CDR1 and CDR2 are SGDLS and YYNGEE. V dropped 3 bases and J dropped 1 base, with 8 bases sitting between them. CDR3 amino acids: CASSERGSGANVLTF. CDR3 bases: TGTGCCAGCAGCGAACGGGGTTCTGGGGCCAACGTCCTGACTTTC.

For the CDR3, the DNA is TGTGCCAGCAGTTTTCGGACAAATGAAAAACTGTTTTTT. It codes for CASSFRTNEKLFF. This chain joins TRBV27 and TRBJ1-4; weak D call: TRBD1 (5 bases). Germline V gene sequence: CDR1 MNHEY, CDR2 SMNVEV (reference sequence). The V end lost 3 bases, the J end lost 5 bases, and 7 bases lay between the germline ends. CDR3 size: 13 residues.

The V and J genes are TRBV20-1 and TRBJ1-1; the D is unclear. The CDR3 runs 12 residues. Trimming removed 3 bases from V and 3 bases from J, with 8 bases in between. Germline CDR1 DFQATT, CDR2 SNEGSKA (reference sequence). The CDR3 here is CSASGLYTEAFF. DNA for the CDR3: TGCAGTGCTAGTGGTCTTTACACTGAAGCTTTCTTT.

This sequence joins TRBV7-3 and TRBJ2-1; tentative D call: TRBD2 (6 bases). This CDR3 is 16 amino acids long. The germline V gene encodes CDR1 SGHTA and CDR2 FQGTGA. The ends were cut back, 4 bases at V and 5 bases at J, with 18 bases in the middle. CDR3 sequence: CASSSTTGTGDNEQFF. The CDR3 nucleotides are TGTGCCAGCAGCTCAACGACCGGGACTGGTGACAATGAGCAGTTCTTC.

The CDR3 DNA reads TGTGCCAGTAGTTTGTTAGCGGGAGGGCCGTACAATGAGCAGTTCTTC. Amino acids: CASSLLAGGPYNEQFF. The genes are TRBV19 and TRBJ2-1, with 11 bases identical to TRBD2. Germline V lookup: CDR1 LNHDA, CDR2 SQIVND (reference sequence). This CDR3 region has 16 residues. The junction had 7 bases not matched to a gene; V was cut back by 5 bases and J by 4 bases.

This rearrangement joins TRBV27 to TRBJ2-7, with D perhaps TRBD2 (6 bases). Trimming took 4 bases from V and 6 from J, leaving 10 bases between them. The germline CDR1 and CDR2 sequences are MNHEY and SMNVEV (reference sequence). CDR3 size: 12 residues. The CDR3 here is CASSWVEGEQYF. As DNA, the CDR3 is TGTGCCAGCAGTTGGGTGGAGGGCGAGCAGTACTTC.

V usage is TRBV7-3 and J usage is TRBJ2-3, with 10 nucleotides matching TRBD2. CDR3 size: 13 residues. V shed 5 bases and J 9 bases; nucleotides not matched to a gene: 5. Germline V lookup: CDR1 SGHTA, CDR2 FQGTGA. CDR3 sequence reads: CASSQQLAGTQYF. The DNA for the CDR3 is TGTGCCAGCAGCCAACAACTAGCGGGGACGCAGTATTTT.

The rearrangement links TRBV10-3 to TRBJ2-1; 7 positions agree with TRBD2. Germline V lookup: CDR1 ENHRY, CDR2 SYGVKD. V lost 4 bases to trimming and J lost 6 bases; unmatched junction nucleotides: 3. There are 13 residues in the CDR3. DNA of the CDR3: TGTGCCATCAGTGTTCCGGGGGGCAATGAGCAGTTCTTC. This encodes CAISVPGGNEQFF.

This rearrangement joins TRBV5-1 to TRBJ1-6; D might be TRBD1 (6 bases). Per germline, CDR1 SGHRS and CDR2 YFSETQ. The V gene lost 3 bases and the J gene lost 7 bases, with 14 bases spanning the gap. This CDR3 is 15 amino acids long. This CDR3 reads CASSSGGLENSPLHF. The CDR3 DNA reads as TGCGCCAGCAGCTCCGGGGGGCTAGAAAATTCACCCCTCCACTTT. Supplemented by reference TRBV5-1 and TRBJ1-6, the full variable domain reads KAGVTQTPRYLIKTRGQQVTLSCSPISGHRSVSWYQQTPGQGLQFLFEYFSETQRNKGNFPGRFSGRQFSNSRSEMNVSTLELGDSALYLCASSSGGLENSPLHFGNGTRLTVT.

This chain joins TRBV18 and TRBJ1-4, with unresolved D. CDR1 and CDR2 (germline): KGHSH, LQKENI. Trimming pared 6 bases from V and 4 bases from J, leaving 12 bases between. This CDR3 spans 14 amino acids. For the CDR3, the DNA is TGTGCCAGCTCCGCCCGAACAGATAATGAAAAACTGTTTTTT. Residues: CASSARTDNEKLFF.

This rearrangement joins TRBV5-1 to TRBJ2-3, with D unresolved. In germline, CDR1 is SGHRS, CDR2 YFSETQ. This CDR3 has 12 amino acids. V lost 4 bases to trimming and J lost 1 base, with 4 bases between them. Written as DNA, the CDR3 is TGCGCCAGCAGCCCAGGCACAGATACGCAGTATTTT. It encodes CASSPGTDTQYF.

The chain has TRBV27 and TRBJ2-3; 7 nucleotides agree with TRBD1. The CDR3 runs 12 residues. Trimming at V came to 6 bases and at J to 7 bases, leaving 4 bases not matched to a gene. The V gene's germline CDR1 is MNHEY and CDR2 SMNVEV (reference sequence). In DNA, the CDR3 is TGTGCCAGCAGGCCACAGGGGAATACGCAGTATTTT. Protein sequence: CASRPQGNTQYF.

This clone was seen once. V and J are TRBV19 and TRBJ1-3, with 9 bases lining up with TRBD1. The V gene's germline CDR1 is LNHDA and CDR2 SQIVND (reference sequence). Trimming took 3 bases from V and 3 from J; bases not matched to a gene: 3. The CDR3 sequence is 15 residues long. CDR3 sequence reads: CASSMGTGFGNTIYF. The CDR3 DNA follows: TGTGCCAGTAGTATGGGGACAGGGTTTGGAAACACCATATATTTT.

The genes are TRBV2 and TRBJ2-1; 8 bases line up with TRBD2. The CDR3 extends over 13 amino acids. Germline loops: CDR1 SNHLY, CDR2 FYNNEI. The junction had 6 bases not matched to a gene; V was cut back by 7 bases and J by 7 bases. The CDR3 loop reads CASNRLAWNEQFF. CDR3 bases: TGTGCCAGCAATCGACTAGCGTGGAATGAGCAGTTCTTC. The entire variable domain, with the rest obtained from reference TRBV2 and TRBJ2-1, is as follows: EPEVTQTPSHQVTQMGQEVILRCVPISNHLYFYWYRQILGQKVEFLVSFYNNEISEKSEIFDDQFSVERPDGSNFTLKIRSTKLEDSAMYFCASNRLAWNEQFFGPGTRLTVL.

The J gene is TRBJ2-1, the V gene TRBV24-1, with TRBD2 matching 10 bases. The V gene's germline CDR1 is KGHDR and CDR2 SFDVKD. The CDR3 extends over 18 amino acids. V dropped 6 bases and J dropped 10; count of bases not matched to a gene: 20. The CDR3 here is CATSSRQGPSGRSGEQFF. Written as DNA, the CDR3 is TGTGCCACCAGTAGTCGGCAGGGCCCTAGCGGGAGATCGGGAGAGCAGTTCTTC.

This chain uses TRBV19 with TRBJ1-2; the match to TRBD1 covers 10 bases. Trimming cost V 1 base and J 4 bases; bases outside gene matches: 3. The germline V gene encodes CDR1 LNHDA and CDR2 SQIVND (reference sequence). The CDR3 sequence is 15 residues long. The CDR3 spells CASSIGGQGSYGYTF. CDR3 in DNA: TGTGCCAGTAGTATAGGGGGACAGGGGTCCTATGGCTACACCTTC. Using reference TRBV19 and TRBJ1-2 for the parts outside the CDR3, the full variable domain is DGGITQSPKYLFRKEGQNVTLSCEQNLNHDAMYWYRQDPGQGLRLIYYSQIVNDFQKGDIAEGYSVSREKKESFPLTVTSAQKNPTAFYLCASSIGGQGSYGYTFGSGTRLTVV.

CDR3 nucleotides: TGTGCCAGCAGCAGGGGTGAAGCTTTCTTT. Translation: CASSRGEAFF. The chain joins TRBV6-5 to TRBJ1-1; D is perhaps TRBD1 (6 bases). V shed 6 bases and J shed 7 bases, with 6 bases lying between them. CDR1 and CDR2 (germline): MNHEY, SVGAGI. The CDR3 covers 10 residues.

This CDR3 is CASRLQGTDYGYTF. The CDR3 bases are TGTGCCAGCAGATTACAGGGTACCGACTATGGCTACACCTTC. The rearrangement uses TRBV6-6 and TRBJ1-2; TRBD1 might be the D (6 bases). Trimming cost V 6 bases and J 3 bases, with 14 bases left between them. This CDR3 spans 14 amino acids. Germline V gives CDR1 MNHNY, CDR2 SVGAGI (reference sequence).